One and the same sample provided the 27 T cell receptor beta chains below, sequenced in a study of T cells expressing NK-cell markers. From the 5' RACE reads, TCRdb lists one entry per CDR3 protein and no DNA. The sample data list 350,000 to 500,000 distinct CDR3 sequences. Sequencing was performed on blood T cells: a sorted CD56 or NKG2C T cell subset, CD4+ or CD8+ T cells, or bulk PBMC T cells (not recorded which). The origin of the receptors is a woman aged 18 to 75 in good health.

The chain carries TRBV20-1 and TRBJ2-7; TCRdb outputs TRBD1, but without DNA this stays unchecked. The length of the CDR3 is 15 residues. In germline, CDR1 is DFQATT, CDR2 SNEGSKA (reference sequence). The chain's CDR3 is CSARAGRGSLYEQYF.

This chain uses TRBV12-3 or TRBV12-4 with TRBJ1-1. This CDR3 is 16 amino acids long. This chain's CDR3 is CASSTSRQGLNTEAFF.

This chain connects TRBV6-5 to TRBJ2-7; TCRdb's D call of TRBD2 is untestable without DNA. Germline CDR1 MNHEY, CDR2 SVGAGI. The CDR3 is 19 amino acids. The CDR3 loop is CASSYSPGLAGVWAYEQYF.

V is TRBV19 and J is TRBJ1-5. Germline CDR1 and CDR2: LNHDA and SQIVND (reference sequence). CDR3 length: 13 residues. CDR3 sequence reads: CASRSAVDQPQHF.

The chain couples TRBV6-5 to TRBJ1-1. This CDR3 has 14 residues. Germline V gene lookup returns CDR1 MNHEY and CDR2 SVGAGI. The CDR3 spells CASSYVGWNTEAFF.

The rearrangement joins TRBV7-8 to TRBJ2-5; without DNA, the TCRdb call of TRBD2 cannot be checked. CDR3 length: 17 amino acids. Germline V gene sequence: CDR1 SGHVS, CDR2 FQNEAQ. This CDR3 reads CASSFPGLAPFLETQYF.

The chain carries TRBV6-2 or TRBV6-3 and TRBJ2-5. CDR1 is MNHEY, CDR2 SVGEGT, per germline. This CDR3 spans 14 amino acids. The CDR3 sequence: CASSYLDRTETQYF.

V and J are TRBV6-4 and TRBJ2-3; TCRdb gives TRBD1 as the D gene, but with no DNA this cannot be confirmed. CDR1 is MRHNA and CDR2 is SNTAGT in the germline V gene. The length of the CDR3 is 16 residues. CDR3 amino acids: CASSDSGGGAPDTQYF.

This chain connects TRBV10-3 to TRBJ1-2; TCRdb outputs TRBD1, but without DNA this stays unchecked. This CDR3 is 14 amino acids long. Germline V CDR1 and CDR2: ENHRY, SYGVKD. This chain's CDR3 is CAISAKTGSYGYTF.

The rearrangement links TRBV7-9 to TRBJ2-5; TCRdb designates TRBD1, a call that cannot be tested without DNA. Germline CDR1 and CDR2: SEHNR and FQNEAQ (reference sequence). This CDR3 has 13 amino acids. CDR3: CATRMDSRETQYF.

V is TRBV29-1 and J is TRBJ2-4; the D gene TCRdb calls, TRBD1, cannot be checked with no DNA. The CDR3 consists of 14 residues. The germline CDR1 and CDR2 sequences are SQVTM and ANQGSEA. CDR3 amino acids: CSVVGLGPKNIQYF.

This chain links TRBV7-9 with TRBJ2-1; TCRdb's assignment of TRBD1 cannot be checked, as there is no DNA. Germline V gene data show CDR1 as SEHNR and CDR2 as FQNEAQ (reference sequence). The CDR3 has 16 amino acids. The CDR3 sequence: CTSSPRAGSSYNEQFF. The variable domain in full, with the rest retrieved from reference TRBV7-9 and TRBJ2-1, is DTGVSQNPRHKITKRGQNVTFRCDPISEHNRLYWYRQTLGQGPEFLTYFQNEAQLEKSRLLSDRFSAERPKGSFSTLEIQRTEQGDSAMYLCTSSPRAGSSYNEQFFGPGTRLTVL.

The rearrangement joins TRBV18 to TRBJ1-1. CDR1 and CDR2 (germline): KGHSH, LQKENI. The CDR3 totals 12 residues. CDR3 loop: CASADGNTEAFF.

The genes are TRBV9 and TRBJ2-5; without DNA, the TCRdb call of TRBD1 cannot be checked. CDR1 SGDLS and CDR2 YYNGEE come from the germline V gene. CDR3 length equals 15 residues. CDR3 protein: CASSPLQGVGETQYF.

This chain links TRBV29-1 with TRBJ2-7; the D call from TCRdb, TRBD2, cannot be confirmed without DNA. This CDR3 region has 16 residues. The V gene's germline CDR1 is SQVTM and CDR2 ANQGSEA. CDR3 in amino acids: CSVEWQSAGRSYEQYF.

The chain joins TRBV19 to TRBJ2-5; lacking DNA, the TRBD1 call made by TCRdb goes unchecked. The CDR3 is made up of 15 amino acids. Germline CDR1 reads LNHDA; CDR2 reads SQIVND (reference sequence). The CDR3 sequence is CASSTRLRELETQYF.

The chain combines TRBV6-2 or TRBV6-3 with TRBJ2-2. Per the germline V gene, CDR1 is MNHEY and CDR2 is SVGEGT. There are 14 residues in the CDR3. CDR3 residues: CASSYRVFTGELFF.

The CDR3: CATSRADRTKYGYTF. The rearrangement joins TRBV15 to TRBJ1-2; the TRBD1 assignment by TCRdb is unverifiable without DNA. This CDR3 is built from 15 residues. Germline V gene sequence: CDR1 LNHNV, CDR2 YYDKDF (reference sequence). Combining the CDR3 with reference TRBV15 and TRBJ1-2 gives the whole variable domain DAMVIQNPRYQVTQFGKPVTLSCSQTLNHNVMYWYQQKSSQAPKLLFHYYDKDFNNEADTPDNFQSRRPNTSFCFLDIRSPGLGDTAMYLCATSRADRTKYGYTFGSGTRLTVV.

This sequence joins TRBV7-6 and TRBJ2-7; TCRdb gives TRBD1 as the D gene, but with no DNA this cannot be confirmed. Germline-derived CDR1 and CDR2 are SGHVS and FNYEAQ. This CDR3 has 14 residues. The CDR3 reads CASSREGQSYEQYF.

The CDR3 sequence is CASSFAGQNTEAFF. The chain carries TRBV18 and TRBJ1-1; as DNA is missing, the TRBD1 call by TCRdb cannot be tested. This CDR3 contains 14 residues. Germline V gives CDR1 KGHSH, CDR2 LQKENI.

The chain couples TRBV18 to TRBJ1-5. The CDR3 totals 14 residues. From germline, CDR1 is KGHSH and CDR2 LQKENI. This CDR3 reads CASSPDGGNQPQHF.

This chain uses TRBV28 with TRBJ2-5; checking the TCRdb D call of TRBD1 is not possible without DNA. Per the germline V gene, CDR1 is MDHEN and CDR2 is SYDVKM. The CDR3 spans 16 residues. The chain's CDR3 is CASSLFSLGREETQYF.

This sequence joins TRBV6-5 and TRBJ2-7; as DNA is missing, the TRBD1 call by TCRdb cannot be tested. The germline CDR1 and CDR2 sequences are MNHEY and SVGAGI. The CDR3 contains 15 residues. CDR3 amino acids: CASSYSRDHSYEQYF.

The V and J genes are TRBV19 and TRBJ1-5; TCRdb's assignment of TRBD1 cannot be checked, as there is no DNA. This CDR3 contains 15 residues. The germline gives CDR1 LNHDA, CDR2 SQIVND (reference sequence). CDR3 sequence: CASSMGTGYNQPQHF.

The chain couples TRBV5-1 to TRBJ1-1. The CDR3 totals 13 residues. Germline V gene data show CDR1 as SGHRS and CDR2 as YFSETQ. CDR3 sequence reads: CASSLAAGSEAFF.

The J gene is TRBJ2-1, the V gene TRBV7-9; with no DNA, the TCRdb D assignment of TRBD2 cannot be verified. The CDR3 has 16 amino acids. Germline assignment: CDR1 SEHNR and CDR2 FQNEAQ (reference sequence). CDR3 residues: CASSLPGLVMDNEQFF.

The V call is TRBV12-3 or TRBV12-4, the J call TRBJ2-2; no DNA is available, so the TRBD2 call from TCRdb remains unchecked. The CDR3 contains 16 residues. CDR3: CASSRSGDTWTGELFF.